This T cell receptor (beta chain) appears in the sequencing data of a study of identical twins. Study outcomes and limitations: Models came in too low on out-of-frame TCR alpha sharing in monozygotic twins. A partial confounding effect on zero-insertion analyses could come from invariant MAIT and iNKT cells.

Per the germline V gene, CDR1 is LGHNA and CDR2 is YSLEER. The CDR3 runs 15 residues. V gave up 4 bases and J gave up 4 bases; unmatched junction bases: 10. TCRdb used MiXCR to reprocess the 5' RACE reads, holding one entry per CDR3 protein. The sample contains about 200,000 distinct CDR3 sequences, roughly a tenth of which appear only once. Details on this clonotype: Its antigen is unknown.

The chain is built from TRBV4-3 and TRBJ2-7; 7 bases fit TRBD2. The receptor comes from a man aged 45-65 years in good health. Sequencing was done on a sample of memory T cells sorted from blood. The CDR3 here is CASSLAWGGTYEQYF. CDR3 coding DNA: TGCGCCAGCAGCCTGGCGTGGGGGGGGACTTACGAGCAGTACTTC.